The entry below gives a single T cell receptor beta chain sequence along with its context. In this sample, this clonotype turned up a few times. No cognate antigen has been identified for it. No base quality information exists; no much larger clone differs at one position. Library creation used PCR. The sequencer listed for this sample is Illumina HiSeq 2500. To normalize quantification of the TCRbeta repertoire, the TCR libraries were built with molecular barcoding that relied on unique molecular identifiers. The public reads were run again by TCRdb, first through fastp at Q25 and then through MiXCR, and only productive beta chains were kept. Each entry is one CDR3 protein sequence, shown with its most common DNA and genes. This sample holds approximately 340,000 distinct CDR3 sequences; approximately 10% were observed only once. The top ten hold approximately 2.3% of the sample. V drops 5 bases and J drops 0 bases, leaving 9 bases in between. CDR1 and CDR2 are read off the germline V gene as SGHRS and YFSETQ. The CDR3 starts with the cysteine, ends with the phenylalanine, and has 15 residues. Of the read, only the CDR3 DNA is kept; its 45 bases are in frame from base 1.

This record comes from a study of T-cell reconstitution after alpha-beta-depleted transplantation in children (dated by TCRdb to about 2016). For context, the study as a whole: Using TCR repertoire profiling, the study followed T-cell immune reconstitution in a quantitative way in children after TCRalphabeta/CD19-depleted allogeneic hematopoietic cell transplantation.

Sample: PBMCs from the stem cell graft donor, taken from the stem cell graft. The chain was built from TRBV5-1 and TRBJ2-6; the D gene assignment is ambiguous. The clonotype comes from a human donor who donated a stem cell graft to a child with acute lymphoblastic leukemia. The CDR3 protein sequence reads: CASRMMLSGANVLTF. The DNA sequence is TGCGCCAGCAGAATGATGCTCTCTGGGGCCAACGTCCTGACTTTC.